The 2 T cell receptor beta chains presented below share a single source sample, sequenced in a study of Graves' ophthalmopathy and Graves' hyperthyroidism. TCR beta CDR3 regions were amplified from RNA transcripts. Investigators did first-round RT-PCR with HTBI primers, then second-round multiplex PCR. TCRdb reprocessed the multiplex PCR reads via MiXCR and lists one record per CDR3 protein. The table lists hundreds of thousands of distinct CDR3 sequences, about 41% of them singletons. Sample: peripheral blood. The receptors were gathered from an adult man with Graves' ophthalmopathy.

The CDR3 region is CASSYNMNTEAFF. The CDR3 region has the DNA TGTGCCAGCAGCTACAACATGAACACTGAAGCTTTCTTT. V and J are TRBV5-4 and TRBJ1-1; D is uncertain. V gave up 3 bases and J gave up 0 bases, with 6 bases separating them. Germline V gene data show CDR1 as SGHNT and CDR2 as YYREEE (reference sequence). CDR3 size: 13 residues.

In regard to this clonotype: Relative to the germline gene, one junction end is altered; a read error may explain this. This rearrangement joins TRBV9 to TRBJ2-2, with D perhaps matching TRBD1 (7 bases). The CDR3 length is 10 residues. From germline, CDR1 is SGDLS and CDR2 YYNGEE. The CDR3 region is CASSPGGTSF. As DNA, the CDR3 is TGTGCCAGCAGCCCAGGGGGGACGTCTTTT.